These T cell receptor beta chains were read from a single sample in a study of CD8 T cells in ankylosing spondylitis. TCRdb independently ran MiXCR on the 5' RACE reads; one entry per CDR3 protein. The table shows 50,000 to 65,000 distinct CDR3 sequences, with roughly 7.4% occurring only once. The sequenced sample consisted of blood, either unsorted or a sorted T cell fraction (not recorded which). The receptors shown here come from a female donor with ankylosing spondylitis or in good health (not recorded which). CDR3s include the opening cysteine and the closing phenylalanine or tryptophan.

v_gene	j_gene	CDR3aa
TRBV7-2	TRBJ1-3	CASSLEQGVNTIYF
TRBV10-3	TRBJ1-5	CAISDIGGADSNQPQHF
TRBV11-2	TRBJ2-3	CASRQDQRRTGASTDTQYF
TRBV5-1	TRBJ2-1	CASSPLSSYNEQFF
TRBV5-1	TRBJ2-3	CASSPRGRVVTDTQYF
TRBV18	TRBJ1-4	CASSPGFSAKNEKLFF
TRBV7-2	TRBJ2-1	CAIPVGVRGSSYNEQFF
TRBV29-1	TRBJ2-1	CSVEDSLYNEQFF
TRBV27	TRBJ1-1	CASSLWVSNTEAFF
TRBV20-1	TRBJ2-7	CSARVPAEGYEQYF
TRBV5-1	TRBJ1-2	CASRPTGASGYTF
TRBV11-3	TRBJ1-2	CASSLRQGFGYTF
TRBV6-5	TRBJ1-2	CASSYSRPPTNYGYTF
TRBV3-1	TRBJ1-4	CASRHPKNGEKLFF
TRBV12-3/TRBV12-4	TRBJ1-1	CASSDGQDNEAFF
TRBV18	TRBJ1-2	CASSPGTVNYGYTF
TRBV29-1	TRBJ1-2	CSVEKDRGYGYTF
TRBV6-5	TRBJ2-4	CASSSLRAREAIQYF
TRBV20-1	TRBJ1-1	CSATRGSNTEAFF
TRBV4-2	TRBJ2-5	CASSQISGGVETQYF
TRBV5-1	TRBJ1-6	CASSLLTDSPLHF
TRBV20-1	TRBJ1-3	CSARKGSGNTIYF
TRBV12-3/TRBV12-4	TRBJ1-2	CASSFIRGRGYTF
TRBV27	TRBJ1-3	CASKQVSGNTIYF
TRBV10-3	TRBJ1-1	CAIRDSRVNTEAFF
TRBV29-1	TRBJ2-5	CSVEDPRGIQIETQYF
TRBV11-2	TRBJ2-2	CASSLQTGGNTGELFF
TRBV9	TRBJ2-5	CASSDRDSLGTQYF
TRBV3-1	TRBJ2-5	CASSQDSGQETQYF
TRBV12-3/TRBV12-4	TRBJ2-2	CAICLFRGRLAGGTGELFF